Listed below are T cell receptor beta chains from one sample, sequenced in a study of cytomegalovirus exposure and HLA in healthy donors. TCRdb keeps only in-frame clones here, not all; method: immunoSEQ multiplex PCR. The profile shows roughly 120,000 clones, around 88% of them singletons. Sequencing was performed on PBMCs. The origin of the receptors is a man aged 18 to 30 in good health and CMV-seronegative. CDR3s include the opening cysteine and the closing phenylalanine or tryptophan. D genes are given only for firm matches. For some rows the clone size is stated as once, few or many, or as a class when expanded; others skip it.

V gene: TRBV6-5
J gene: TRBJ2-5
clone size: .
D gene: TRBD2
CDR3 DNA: TGTGCCAGCAGTTATTACCGGGGGGGCGAGACCCAGTACTTC
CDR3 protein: CASSYYRGGETQYF

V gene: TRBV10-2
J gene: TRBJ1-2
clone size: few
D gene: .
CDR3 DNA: TGCGCCAGCAGTGAAGTACTCGGGATGGGCTACACCTTC
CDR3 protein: CASSEVLGMGYTF

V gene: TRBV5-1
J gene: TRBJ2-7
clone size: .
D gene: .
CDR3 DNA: TGCGCCAGCAGCGCGCCCCTCGGGATACGAGACGAGCAGTACTTC
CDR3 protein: CASSAPLGIRDEQYF

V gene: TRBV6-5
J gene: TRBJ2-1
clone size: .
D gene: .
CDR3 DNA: TGTGCCAGCGGGGTTGGGGGGTACAATGAGCAGTTCTTC
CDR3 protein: CASGVGGYNEQFF

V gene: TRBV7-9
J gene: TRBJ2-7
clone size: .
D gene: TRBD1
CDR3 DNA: TGTGCCAGCAGCCCACGGGACAGGTTATACGAGCAGTACTTC
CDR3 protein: CASSPRDRLYEQYF

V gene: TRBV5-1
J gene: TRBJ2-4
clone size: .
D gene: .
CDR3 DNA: TGCGCCAGCAGCTTCCAACCACAGGAATCCAAAAACATTCAGTACTTC
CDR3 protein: CASSFQPQESKNIQYF

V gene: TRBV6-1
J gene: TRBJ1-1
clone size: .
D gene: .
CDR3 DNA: TGTGCCAGCAGCGGAAGAAGACAGATTAACACTGAAGCTTTCTTT
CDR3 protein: CASSGRRQINTEAFF

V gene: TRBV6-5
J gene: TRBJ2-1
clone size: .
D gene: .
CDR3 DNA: TGTGCCACCTACCTTAGGGGTGAGCAGTTCTTC
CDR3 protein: CATYLRGEQFF

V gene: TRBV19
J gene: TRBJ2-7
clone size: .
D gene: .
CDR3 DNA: TGTGCCAGTAGACTCCGGTGGGGGGACCTTTCCTACGAGCAGTACTTC
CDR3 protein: CASRLRWGDLSYEQYF

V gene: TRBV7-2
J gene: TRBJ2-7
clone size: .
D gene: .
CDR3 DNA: TGTGCCAGCAGCTTTTTAGGGGCGGTGGAGCAGTACTTC
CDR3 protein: CASSFLGAVEQYF

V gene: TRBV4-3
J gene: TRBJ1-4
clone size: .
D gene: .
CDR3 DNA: TGCGCCAGCAGCCCGAAGGCGACTTCAACTAATGAAAAACTGTTTTTT
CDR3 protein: CASSPKATSTNEKLFF

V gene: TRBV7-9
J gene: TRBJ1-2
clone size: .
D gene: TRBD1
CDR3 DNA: TGTGCCAGCAGCTTAAGCCCTTCAGGGGGGAACTATGGCTACACCTTC
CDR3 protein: CASSLSPSGGNYGYTF

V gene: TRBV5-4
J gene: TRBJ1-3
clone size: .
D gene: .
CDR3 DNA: TGTGCCAGCCGTACAGCCTCTGGAAACACCATATATTTT
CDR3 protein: CASRTASGNTIYF

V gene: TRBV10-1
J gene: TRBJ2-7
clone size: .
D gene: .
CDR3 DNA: TGCGCCAGCAGCGGTGGGGCAGGGGCGACTTTCCACGAGCAGTACTTC
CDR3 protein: CASSGGAGATFHEQYF

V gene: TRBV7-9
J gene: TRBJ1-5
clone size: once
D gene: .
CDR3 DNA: TGTGCCAGCAGCTTAGCTCCCGTCGGCAATCAGCCCCAGCATTTT
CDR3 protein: CASSLAPVGNQPQHF

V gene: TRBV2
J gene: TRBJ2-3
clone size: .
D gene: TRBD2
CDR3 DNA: TGTGCCAGCTCTTGGTCCAGCGGGAGGGCCATCAGCACAGATACGCAGTATTTT
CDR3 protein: CASSWSSGRAISTDTQYF

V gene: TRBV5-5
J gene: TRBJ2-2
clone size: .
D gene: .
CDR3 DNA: TGTGCCAGCAGCCGGGTGACAGGGAACACCGGGGAGCTGTTTTTT
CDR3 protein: CASSRVTGNTGELFF